This T cell receptor beta chain was found in a study of siplizumab effects on memory and regulatory T cells. Profiling relied on immunoSEQ multiplex PCR, and the TCRdb table lists in-frame clones only, not all of them. The sample includes approximately 82,000 clones, roughly 90% of them seen just once. This CDR3 has 15 amino acids. V was pared by 1 base and J by 6 bases, with 13 bases between. Germline loops: CDR1 SEHNR, CDR2 FQNEAQ (reference sequence). The sample consisted of Tregs sorted from blood. This clonotype originated in a human donor in good health. This chain joins TRBV7-9 and TRBJ2-1; a weak D match, TRBD2 (6 bases). In nucleotides, the CDR3 is TGTGCCAGCAGCTTAGACGGGCTAGCGACCAATGAGCAGTTCTTC. It yields the protein CASSLDGLATNEQFF.